A single sample gave rise to the 9 T cell receptor beta chains below, sequenced in a study of OX40 agonist ivuxolimab in advanced cancers. The table came from immunoSEQ multiplex PCR; TCRdb's copy has only in-frame clones and leaves some out. Of over 65,000 clones in the sample, 86% were seen once. Sequences were derived from CD4+ or CD8+ T cells sorted from blood, sampled in a trial of the OX40 agonist ivuxolimab. The receptor source for this set is an adult with an advanced solid tumor such as melanoma, head and neck, liver or kidney cancer.

The chain couples TRBV27 to TRBJ2-6; the D call may be TRBD1 or TRBD2 (7 bases each). The germline V gene has CDR1 MNHEY and CDR2 SMNVEV (reference sequence). The CDR3 totals 17 residues. Trimming removed 5 bases from V and 1 base from J, with 15 bases in between. The CDR3 protein is CASSSWEGASGANVLTF. The CDR3 nucleotides read TGTGCCAGCAGTAGCTGGGAGGGGGCATCTGGGGCCAACGTCCTGACTTTC.

The V gene is TRBV11-2, the J gene TRBJ1-1; 7 nucleotides agree with TRBD1. CDR3 length: 17 residues. J lost 1 base, V lost 1 base, and 9 bases had no gene match. Looked up from germline, CDR1 is SGHAT and CDR2 is FQNNGV. CDR3 protein: CASSLGYIGGENTEAFF. The CDR3 DNA reads TGTGCCAGCAGCTTAGGATACATAGGGGGCGAGAACACTGAAGCTTTCTTT. Variable domain in full (rest from reference TRBV11-2 and TRBJ1-1): EAGVAQSPRYKIIEKRQSVAFWCNPISGHATLYWYQQILGQGPKLLIQFQNNGVVDDSQLPKDRFSAERLKGVDSTLKIQPAKLEDSAVYLCASSLGYIGGENTEAFFGQGTRLTVV.

The chain links TRBV5-1 to TRBJ2-1; TRBD2 matches at 11 bases. Losses at the gene ends were 4 bases for V and 15 bases for J; bases not matched to a gene: 6. The germline gives CDR1 SGHRS, CDR2 YFSETQ. The CDR3 runs to 12 residues. The CDR3 nucleotides are TGCGCCAGCAGCCTTAGCGGGGGGGGCAGGTTCTTC. Translation: CASSLSGGGRFF.

The rearrangement links TRBV5-1 to TRBJ1-4, with D possibly matching TRBD1 (5 bases). From germline, CDR1 is SGHRS and CDR2 YFSETQ. V was clipped by 5 bases and J by 0 bases, with 14 bases between them. CDR3 size: 16 residues. CDR3 DNA sequence: TGCGCCAGCAGGTTTTCTGGGACCTCAACTAATGAAAAACTGTTTTTT. This codes for CASRFSGTSTNEKLFF.

V and J are TRBV5-1 and TRBJ1-1; D perhaps matches TRBD1 (6 bases). This CDR3 has 13 amino acids. The germline V and J ends were trimmed by 2 bases and 5 bases, with 10 bases remaining between them. Germline V gives CDR1 SGHRS, CDR2 YFSETQ. CDR3 in DNA: TGCGCCAGCAGCTTTGGGGGGCAGACTGAAGCTTTCTTT. It codes for CASSFGGQTEAFF.

This rearrangement joins TRBV6-5 to TRBJ1-2, with D unclear. Deletions cut 0 bases from V and 1 base from J, with 6 bases between. CDR3 length: 14 residues. Germline assignment: CDR1 MNHEY and CDR2 SVGAGI. This CDR3 reads CASSYSPFNYGYTF. The CDR3 DNA reads as TGTGCCAGCAGTTACTCCCCATTTAACTATGGCTACACCTTC.

The CDR3 reads CASSLRTGFAETQYF. In nucleotides, the CDR3 is TGTGCCAGCAGCCTCCGGACAGGGTTCGCAGAGACCCAGTACTTC. The gene calls are TRBV7-8 and TRBJ2-5; TRBD1 aligns across 8 bases. With V trimmed by 5 bases and J by 4 bases, 9 bases remained unmatched. CDR1 and CDR2 (germline): SGHVS, FQNEAQ. The CDR3 sequence is 15 residues long.

The V call is TRBV10-3, the J call TRBJ2-7; D is unresolved. Germline V gene lookup returns CDR1 ENHRY and CDR2 SYGVKD. The ends were cut back, 8 bases at V and 4 bases at J, with 18 bases in the middle. This CDR3 comprises 14 residues. CDR3 DNA: TGTGCCATCCAAGATACAAGACAACATTACGAGCAGTACTTC. Its protein product is CAIQDTRQHYEQYF.

The chain combines TRBV5-1 with TRBJ2-3; D not resolved. V was shortened by 3 bases and J by 2 bases, with 13 bases between the two germline ends. This CDR3 contains 15 residues. Germline loops: CDR1 SGHRS, CDR2 YFSETQ. CDR3 sequence: CASSSDPLFTDTQYF. The CDR3 region has the DNA TGCGCCAGCAGCTCAGACCCACTGTTCACAGATACGCAGTATTTT.